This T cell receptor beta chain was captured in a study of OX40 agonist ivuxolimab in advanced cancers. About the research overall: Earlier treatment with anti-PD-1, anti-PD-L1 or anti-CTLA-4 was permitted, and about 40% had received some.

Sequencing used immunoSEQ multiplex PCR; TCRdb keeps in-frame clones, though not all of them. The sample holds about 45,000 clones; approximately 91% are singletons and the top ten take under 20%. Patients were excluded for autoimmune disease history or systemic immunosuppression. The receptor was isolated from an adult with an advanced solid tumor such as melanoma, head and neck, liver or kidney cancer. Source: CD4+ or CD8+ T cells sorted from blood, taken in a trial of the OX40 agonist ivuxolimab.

CDR3 DNA: TGTGCCAGCAGTTCCCGGACAGGGGCCCCTTTTTTAAACACCGGGGAGCTGTTTTTT. It specifies CASSSRTGAPFLNTGELFF. The chain employs TRBV27 and TRBJ2-2, with 9 bases aligning to TRBD1. With 4 bases clipped from V and 2 bases from J, the junction kept 14 bases outside the gene matches. Looked up from germline, CDR1 is MNHEY and CDR2 is SMNVEV (reference sequence). This CDR3 has 19 amino acids.